Below, 25 T cell receptor beta chains from the same sample are listed, as sequenced in a study of T cells in Graves' hyperthyroidism and ophthalmopathy. Amplified TCR beta CDR3 regions came from RNA transcripts. The HTBI set primed first-round TCR CDR3 RT-PCR. TCRdb re-derived calls from the multiplex PCR reads in MiXCR, one entry per CDR3 protein. Of more than 500,000 distinct CDR3 sequences listed, 14% were seen once; the top ten hold approximately 14%. Material for sequencing was blood. The receptors shown here come from a woman in her thirties or forties with Graves' hyperthyroidism.

This clonotype was observed many times. The V gene is TRBV28, the J gene TRBJ2-5, with D possibly being TRBD2 (5 bases). In germline, CDR1 is MDHEN, CDR2 SYDVKM. The CDR3 has 11 amino acids. V lost 8 bases, J lost 4 bases, and 8 bases lay in between. DNA for the CDR3: TGTGCCAGCCTAAGCGGAGAGACCCAGTACTTC. Translating gives CASLSGETQYF.

The sample holds a few counts of this clonotype. This rearrangement joins TRBV12-3 or TRBV12-4 to TRBJ1-1, with D tentatively TRBD1 (6 bases). This CDR3 contains 12 residues. Trimming pared 1 base from V and 6 bases from J, leaving 6 bases between. CDR3 region: CASSLEGAEAFF. The CDR3, as DNA: TGTGCCAGCAGTTTAGAGGGGGCTGAAGCTTTCTTT.

As concerns this clonotype: This may be a read error: a much more frequent sequence differs by one nucleotide. This chain joins TRBV12-3 or TRBV12-4 and TRBJ2-4, with D possibly matching TRBD1 (6 bases). The CDR3 covers 14 residues. The CDR3: CASSEDSSKNVQYF. CDR3 DNA sequence: TGTGCCAGCAGTGAGGACAGCTCCAAAAACGTTCAGTACTTC.

The V call is TRBV6-6, the J call TRBJ1-5; TRBD1 is a possible D gene (6 bases). The CDR3 is made up of 13 amino acids. CDR1 and CDR2 (germline): MNHNY, SVGAGI (reference sequence). V lost 0 bases, J lost 7 bases, and 7 bases lay in between. The CDR3 loop reads CASSYSTGQPQHF. The CDR3 DNA is TGTGCCAGCAGTTACTCCACAGGGCAGCCCCAGCATTTT.

The table lists this clonotype with many counts. The rearrangement links TRBV24-1 to TRBJ2-2; D may be TRBD2 (6 bases). The CDR3 spans 19 residues. The germline V gene has CDR1 KGHDR and CDR2 SFDVKD. Between the trimmed V and J ends, which lost 4 bases and 7 bases, there was a span of 27 bases. The chain's CDR3 is CATSDPRIGTAILGGELFF. The CDR3 DNA sequence: TGTGCCACCAGTGACCCTAGAATCGGGACTGCGATACTTGGCGGGGAGCTGTTTTTT.

Ten or more counts support this clonotype. The chain employs TRBV5-1 and TRBJ2-5, with 11 bases aligning to TRBD2. With V trimmed by 4 bases and J by 4 bases, 3 bases remained unmatched. Germline CDR1 and CDR2: SGHRS and YFSETQ. The CDR3 is 14 residues long. The CDR3 loop is CASSEGTSGETQYF. The CDR3, as DNA: TGCGCCAGCAGCGAAGGGACTAGCGGAGAGACCCAGTACTTC.

The rearrangement links TRBV20-1 to TRBJ2-1; 9 bases match TRBD2. CDR1 and CDR2 (germline): DFQATT, SNEGSKA (reference sequence). V lost 0 bases and J lost 9; bases outside the gene matches: 12. This CDR3 is built from 16 residues. Written as DNA, the CDR3 is TGCAGTGCTAGAGATAACGGGCGGGAGGGCCGTGGTGAGCAGTTCTTC. Translated: CSARDNGREGRGEQFF.

This clonotype was seen only a few times. The rearrangement joins TRBV11-2 to TRBJ1-3, with D hard to call. Germline-derived CDR1 and CDR2 are SGHAT and FQNNGV. The CDR3 is 14 residues long. V lost 8 bases and J 0 bases, leaving 11 bases between the germline ends. CDR3 bases: TGTGCCAGCGCCGGGTCCCCCTCTGGAAACACCATATATTTT. Translation gives CASAGSPSGNTIYF. The full variable domain, with the rest looked up from reference TRBV11-2 and TRBJ1-3, is EAGVAQSPRYKIIEKRQSVAFWCNPISGHATLYWYQQILGQGPKLLIQFQNNGVVDDSQLPKDRFSAERLKGVDSTLKIQPAKLEDSAVYLCASAGSPSGNTIYFGEGSWLTVV.

This clonotype has just a few counts. The rearrangement links TRBV12-3 or TRBV12-4 to TRBJ2-5, with 7 bases lining up with TRBD2. The J segment lost 7 bases and the V segment lost 4 bases, leaving 6 bases of the junction unmatched. This CDR3 comprises 13 residues. The CDR3 sequence: CASSYTSAGTQYF. In DNA, the CDR3 is TGTGCCAGCAGTTACACTAGCGCCGGGACCCAGTACTTC.

This clonotype was counted at least ten times. The V and J genes are TRBV7-9 and TRBJ1-2, with a tentative D call TRBD1 (6 bases). V lost 1 base to trimming and J lost 3 bases, with 15 bases between them. Germline lookup yields CDR1 SEHNR and CDR2 FQNEAQ (reference sequence). CDR3 length equals 16 residues. CDR3 sequence: CASSLGTVDWDYGYTF. The CDR3, as DNA: TGTGCCAGCAGCTTAGGGACAGTCGACTGGGACTATGGCTACACCTTC.

This chain joins TRBV4-1 and TRBJ2-3; no definite D call. Trimming stripped 4 bases from V and 2 bases from J, with 10 bases between. Germline V gene sequence: CDR1 MGHRA, CDR2 YSYEKL. This CDR3 is 14 amino acids long. CDR3 bases: TGCGCCAGCAGCCCGGACGTAAACACAGATACGCAGTATTTT. Its translation is CASSPDVNTDTQYF.

This clonotype was seen a handful of times. This chain connects TRBV12-3 or TRBV12-4 to TRBJ1-5; 9 bases line up with TRBD1. The CDR3 length is 17 residues. After removal of 5 bases from V and 2 bases from J, the junction contained 10 bases not matched to a gene. CDR3 residues: CASSTGTGLFGNQPQHF. CDR3 DNA sequence: TGTGCCAGCAGTACCGGGACAGGGCTTTTTGGCAATCAGCCCCAGCATTTT.

This clonotype was seen at least ten times. The chain has TRBV11-3 and TRBJ2-1, with a possible D match to TRBD2 (5 bases). The CDR3 has 16 amino acids. Per the germline V gene, CDR1 is SGHNT and CDR2 is YENEEA. V lost 5 bases to trimming and J lost 4 bases, with 18 bases between them. DNA of the CDR3: TGTGCCAGCAGCCGAAACTCTATGCGGGCATACAATGAGCAGTTCTTC. This sequence encodes CASSRNSMRAYNEQFF.

This clonotype was counted many times. The chain employs TRBV20-1 and TRBJ1-4, with TRBD1 as a possible D gene (5 bases). CDR1 is DFQATT and CDR2 is SNEGSKA in the germline V gene (reference sequence). This CDR3 comprises 12 residues. V lost 5 bases and J lost 8, with 12 bases in between. The CDR3 nucleotides are TGCAGTGCTGCAGGGTTCGGGGAAAAACTGTTTTTT. Its translation: CSAAGFGEKLFF.

This clonotype came up many times. The chain joins TRBV12-3 or TRBV12-4 to TRBJ2-2; a possible D gene is TRBD1 (5 bases). The V and J ends lost 3 bases and 4 bases respectively, with 12 bases between them. This CDR3 is built from 15 residues. CDR3: CASSLGRRGTGELFF. CDR3 DNA: TGTGCCAGCAGTTTGGGGCGAAGGGGCACCGGGGAGCTGTTTTTT.

At least ten counts were recorded for this clonotype. The chain uses TRBV7-9 and TRBJ1-1; D might be TRBD1 (5 bases). CDR3 length equals 15 residues. The V gene's germline CDR1 is SEHNR and CDR2 FQNEAQ (reference sequence). Trimming left V 0 bases short and J 6 bases short, with 14 bases between. The CDR3 DNA is TGTGCCAGCAGCTTAGCAGGGGCAGCTAGGCCTGAAGCTTTCTTT. Translating gives CASSLAGAARPEAFF.

The J gene is TRBJ2-7, the V gene TRBV25-1; perhaps TRBD1 as D (6 bases). The CDR3 loop spans 14 amino acids. The V and J ends lost 3 bases and 2 bases respectively, with 11 bases between them. Per germline, CDR1 MGHDK and CDR2 SYGVNS. CDR3 nucleotide sequence: TGTGCCAGCAGTGATCGACAGGCTGCCTACGAGCAGTACTTC. Amino acids: CASSDRQAAYEQYF.

There are many counts of this clonotype. V usage is TRBV7-9 and J usage is TRBJ2-5; no reliable D call. The CDR3 spans 14 residues. Between the trimmed V and J ends, which lost 3 bases and 5 bases, there was a span of 13 bases. The germline V gene has CDR1 SEHNR and CDR2 FQNEAQ (reference sequence). The CDR3 nucleotides read TGTGCCAGCAGCTTGACTCCGATGCGGGAGACCCAGTACTTC. As protein: CASSLTPMRETQYF. Full variable domain (remainder filled in from reference TRBV7-9 and TRBJ2-5): DTGVSQNPRHKITKRGQNVTFRCDPISEHNRLYWYRQTLGQGPEFLTYFQNEAQLEKSRLLSDRFSAERPKGSFSTLEIQRTEQGDSAMYLCASSLTPMRETQYFGPGTRLLVL.

This clonotype occurred a few times. This rearrangement joins TRBV19 to TRBJ1-5; TRBD1 agrees at 8 bases. Losses at the gene ends were 6 bases for V and 6 bases for J; bases not matched to a gene: 13. This CDR3 region has 16 residues. Germline assignment: CDR1 LNHDA and CDR2 SQIVND (reference sequence). CDR3 residues: CASRTSGGVGAQPQHF. CDR3 nucleotides: TGTGCCAGTAGAACTTCAGGGGGCGTAGGGGCTCAGCCCCAGCATTTT.

At least ten counts were recorded for this clonotype. The gene calls are TRBV30 and TRBJ2-2; D is perhaps TRBD2 (7 bases). V was cut by 7 bases and J by 5 bases, with 17 bases left in between. Germline loops: CDR1 GTSNPN, CDR2 SVGIG (reference sequence). CDR3 size: 14 residues. The CDR3 region is CASERGAGTGELFF. The CDR3 coding sequence is TGTGCCTCTGAACGGGGGGCGGGGACCGGGGAGCTGTTTTTT.

A note on this clonotype: This may come from a read error, since a much larger clone is one base off. It is likely a read error, because the conserved phenylalanine at the end of the CDR3 is missing. The chain joins TRBV5-1 to TRBJ2-2; no definite D call. Looked up from germline, CDR1 is SGHRS and CDR2 is YFSETQ. The CDR3 consists of 16 residues. The V and J ends lost 0 bases and 1 base respectively, with 10 bases between them. CDR3 in DNA: TGCGCCAGCAGCTTGGTGGGCCAGAGGAACACCGGGGAGCTGTTTGTT. This codes for CASSLVGQRNTGELFV.

This clonotype appeared many times. The V gene is TRBV20-1, the J gene TRBJ1-5, with D uncertain. Germline CDR1 and CDR2: DFQATT and SNEGSKA (reference sequence). Trimming pared 5 bases from V and 2 bases from J, leaving 10 bases between. The CDR3 length is 13 residues. CDR3 nucleotides: TGCAGTGCTGCCTTTACAGGCAATCAGCCCCAGCATTTT. Translated: CSAAFTGNQPQHF.

This clonotype was found many times. CDR3 in DNA: TGTGCCAGCAGCCTGCCAGCGGGGCTCTCTGGAAACACCATATATTTT. Protein product: CASSLPAGLSGNTIYF. The V and J genes are TRBV12-3 or TRBV12-4 and TRBJ1-3; D may be TRBD1 (5 bases). This CDR3 has 16 residues. V was trimmed by 6 bases and J by 0 bases, leaving 15 bases between them.

This clonotype was recorded at least ten times. V and J are TRBV4-1 and TRBJ2-3; a possible D gene is TRBD2 (6 bases). CDR3 length equals 14 residues. Germline CDR1 reads MGHRA; CDR2 reads YSYEKL. Trimming removed 0 bases from V and 7 bases from J, with 11 bases in between. The CDR3, as DNA: TGCGCCAGCAGCCAAGAGGGAGGCGACAATACGCAGTATTTT. The encoded protein is CASSQEGGDNTQYF.

This clonotype has at least ten counts. The chain uses TRBV20-1 and TRBJ2-3; D might be TRBD2 (6 bases). Germline loops: CDR1 DFQATT, CDR2 SNEGSKA (reference sequence). This CDR3 is built from 16 residues. Trimming shortened V by 6 bases and J by 2 bases, and 21 bases separated the two germline ends. The DNA of the CDR3 is TGCAGTGCCCGGATCCGGGACTGGAGTACCACAGATACGCAGTATTTT. Encoded protein: CSARIRDWSTTDTQYF.